The 25 T cell receptor beta chains below all came from one sample that was sequenced in a study of cytomegalovirus exposure and HLA in healthy donors. PCR involved 60 Vbeta and 13 Jbeta primers. Measured with immunoSEQ multiplex PCR; TCRdb has only the in-frame clones, and not every one. Here the sample spans under 85,000 clones, about 74% being singletons. Sequencing used PBMCs. These receptor sequences come from a woman aged 25 to 45 in good health and CMV-seropositive.

The chain carries TRBV29-1 and TRBJ1-1; D may be TRBD1 (5 bases). This CDR3 has 12 residues. Germline assignment: CDR1 SQVTM and CDR2 ANQGSEA. Between the trimmed V and J ends, which lost 5 bases and 1 base, there was a span of 8 bases. In DNA, the CDR3 is TGCAGCGTTAAACAGGCGAACACTGAAGCTTTCTTT. Protein sequence: CSVKQANTEAFF.

The chain has TRBV5-6 and TRBJ1-1; a weak D match, TRBD1 (6 bases). The CDR3 totals 12 residues. Trimming left V 3 bases short and J 8 bases short, with 11 bases between. Germline assignment: CDR1 SGHDT and CDR2 YYEEEE. The CDR3 sequence is CASSSNQGEAFF. CDR3 bases: TGTGCCAGCAGCTCCAATCAGGGGGAAGCTTTCTTT.

The chain links TRBV7-8 to TRBJ2-3, with D possibly TRBD2 on 5 matching bases. The V and J ends lost 5 bases and 6 bases respectively, with 18 bases between them. CDR1 is SGHVS, CDR2 FQNEAQ, per germline. CDR3 length: 15 amino acids. The DNA of the CDR3 is TGTGCCAGCAGCCAGAGAGGGTCCTTGATGGATACGCAGTATTTT. Encoded protein: CASSQRGSLMDTQYF.

This clone was observed a single time. This chain joins TRBV29-1 and TRBJ2-5; 12 bases are shared with TRBD2. V was pared by 2 bases and J by 6 bases, with 4 bases of the junction left unmatched. This CDR3 comprises 14 residues. Germline CDR1 SQVTM, CDR2 ANQGSEA. CDR3 in DNA: TGCAGCGTTGAAAAACTAGCGGGGGGCAAGACCCAGTACTTC. This encodes CSVEKLAGGKTQYF.

This rearrangement joins TRBV29-1 to TRBJ2-1, with D maybe TRBD2 (6 bases). Germline V gene data show CDR1 as SQVTM and CDR2 as ANQGSEA. The V gene lost 4 bases and the J gene lost 6 bases, with 10 bases spanning the gap. CDR3 length: 12 residues. In DNA form, the CDR3 reads TGCAGCGTTGTAGGACTACCCAATGAGCAGTTCTTC. Translating it yields CSVVGLPNEQFF.

This chain connects TRBV18 to TRBJ2-5; D is unresolved. Per the germline V gene, CDR1 is KGHSH and CDR2 is LQKENI. V was trimmed by 3 bases and J by 4 bases, leaving 3 bases between them. CDR3 length: 11 amino acids. For the CDR3, the DNA is TGTGCCAGCTCACCCGGAGAGACCCAGTACTTC. It specifies CASSPGETQYF.

The gene calls are TRBV6-5 and TRBJ2-7; D unclear. The ends were cut back, 3 bases at V and 1 base at J, with 13 bases in the middle. There are 15 residues in the CDR3. From germline, CDR1 is MNHEY and CDR2 SVGAGI. The CDR3 reads CASSYISQLSYEQYF. For the CDR3, the DNA is TGTGCCAGCAGTTATATTTCACAGTTGTCCTACGAGCAGTACTTC.

The CDR3 spells CASSQDTRTFF. For the CDR3, the DNA is TGCGCCAGCAGCCAAGATACGAGAACTTTCTTT. This sequence joins TRBV4-1 and TRBJ1-1; no clear D gene. This CDR3 is 11 amino acids long. Germline V lookup: CDR1 MGHRA, CDR2 YSYEKL. The V end was cut by 0 bases, the J end by 12 bases, with 8 bases between.

The chain carries TRBV11-2 and TRBJ2-7; 8 bases align to TRBD2. This CDR3 contains 15 residues. With V trimmed by 2 bases and J by 2 bases, 5 bases remained unmatched. Germline V gene sequence: CDR1 SGHAT, CDR2 FQNNGV. The CDR3 nucleotides are TGTGCCAGCAGCTTAATTCTTAGCGGGGCCTACGAGCAGTACTTC. Its translation: CASSLILSGAYEQYF.

The chain has TRBV6-1 and TRBJ2-7, with a weak D call TRBD1 (6 bases). The CDR3 contains 12 residues. CDR1 and CDR2 from the germline V gene are MNHNS and SASEGT. V was shortened by 6 bases and J by 7 bases, with 13 bases between the two germline ends. The CDR3 here is CASSRTAAEQYF. CDR3 nucleotides: TGTGCCAGCAGCCGGACAGCAGCGGAGCAGTACTTC.

This clone has a handful of counts. The rearrangement links TRBV30 to TRBJ1-1, with D unresolved. CDR3 length: 11 residues. Germline-derived CDR1 and CDR2 are GTSNPN and SVGIG (reference sequence). Trimming removed 1 base at V and 10 bases at J, with 10 bases between. The CDR3, as DNA: TGTGCCTGGAGTGCCTCGACTCGAGCTTTCTTT. Residues: CAWSASTRAFF.

J is TRBJ1-5 and V is TRBV28; D remains unclear. Deletions cut 1 base from V and 0 bases from J, with 13 bases between. CDR1 and CDR2 from the germline V gene are MDHEN and SYDVKM. The CDR3 sequence is 17 residues long. This CDR3 reads CASSLFEGPYSNQPQHF. The CDR3 nucleotides read TGTGCCAGCAGTTTATTCGAGGGCCCCTATAGCAATCAGCCCCAGCATTTT.

CDR3 in DNA: TGTGCCTGGAGTTTAGGAGGGATCTATGGCTACACCTTC. Amino acid sequence: CAWSLGGIYGYTF. The chain links TRBV30 to TRBJ1-2; D uncertain. CDR1 is GTSNPN, CDR2 SVGIG, per germline (reference sequence). The ends were cut back, 2 bases at V and 4 bases at J, with 11 bases in the middle. This CDR3 is 13 amino acids long.

This chain uses TRBV28 with TRBJ1-3; D gene unclear. Trimming cost V 5 bases and J 0 bases, with 11 bases left between them. CDR3 length equals 15 residues. Per germline, CDR1 MDHEN and CDR2 SYDVKM. The DNA of the CDR3 is TGTGCCAGCAGTCCCCCGGGGAGCTCTGGAAACACCATATATTTT. Protein: CASSPPGSSGNTIYF.

The chain couples TRBV4-1 to TRBJ2-1, with D maybe TRBD2 (5 bases). The CDR3 has 16 amino acids. Looked up from germline, CDR1 is MGHRA and CDR2 is YSYEKL. V lost 0 bases and J 2 bases, leaving 11 bases between the germline ends. This CDR3 reads CASSQDPVGTYNEQFF. The DNA of the CDR3 is TGCGCCAGCAGCCAAGATCCCGTCGGGACCTACAATGAGCAGTTCTTC.

The V call is TRBV11-1, the J call TRBJ2-7; D is possibly TRBD2 (6 bases). The CDR3 is 12 residues long. The germline gives CDR1 SGHAT, CDR2 FQDESV (reference sequence). Trimming removed 0 bases at V and 7 bases at J, with 7 bases between. The CDR3 here is CASSLAAGEQYF. In nucleotides, the CDR3 is TGTGCCAGCAGCTTAGCGGCGGGGGAGCAGTACTTC.

This clone was recorded only once. The J gene is TRBJ2-6, the V gene TRBV6-5; D uncertain. CDR3 size: 15 residues. Between the trimmed V and J ends, which lost 2 bases and 0 bases, there was a span of 5 bases. The germline V gene has CDR1 MNHEY and CDR2 SVGAGI. The CDR3 loop is CASSYIVSGANVLTF. CDR3 in DNA: TGTGCCAGCAGTTACATCGTCTCTGGGGCCAACGTCCTGACTTTC.

This sequence joins TRBV5-1 and TRBJ1-4, with 7 bases aligning to TRBD1. Germline CDR1 SGHRS, CDR2 YFSETQ. The junction had 5 bases not matched to a gene; V was cut back by 4 bases and J by 2 bases. This CDR3 is 15 amino acids long. The CDR3 loop reads CASSLKQGTNEKLFF. The CDR3 DNA is TGCGCCAGCAGCCTAAAACAGGGGACTAATGAAAAACTGTTTTTT.

The rearrangement joins TRBV6-1 to TRBJ1-5; D possibly corresponds to TRBD1 (5 bases). The germline gives CDR1 MNHNS, CDR2 SASEGT. CDR3 length equals 13 residues. Trimming removed 4 bases from V and 4 bases from J, with 8 bases in between. CDR3 loop: CASSGQPNQPQHF. In nucleotides, the CDR3 is TGTGCCAGCAGTGGACAGCCAAATCAGCCCCAGCATTTT.

Comments on this clone: One end of the junction varies from germline; a read error may be responsible. Other DNA sequences from this sample encode an identical CDR3 as well. The chain couples TRBV28 to TRBJ1-1, with 8 positions matching TRBD1. CDR1 MDHEN and CDR2 SYDVKM come from the germline V gene. This CDR3 has 13 residues. The CDR3: CASTGTGDTEAFF. CDR3 DNA: TGTGCCAGCACTGGGACAGGCGACACTGAAGCCTTCTTT.

The genes are TRBV10-3 and TRBJ2-1; 8 bases are a match to TRBD2. The CDR3 is made up of 14 amino acids. The germline V gene encodes CDR1 ENHRY and CDR2 SYGVKD. Losses at the gene ends were 10 bases for V and 8 bases for J; bases not matched to a gene: 13. The CDR3 is CATRGTGGGDEQFF. In nucleotides, the CDR3 is TGTGCCACCCGTGGAACGGGAGGGGGTGATGAGCAGTTCTTC.

This chain connects TRBV28 to TRBJ2-7, with 9 bases aligning to TRBD1. Germline lookup yields CDR1 MDHEN and CDR2 SYDVKM. The CDR3 consists of 14 residues. V shed 3 bases and J 5 bases; nucleotides not matched to a gene: 5. CDR3 DNA sequence: TGTGCCAGCAGTTTCGACAGGGGGAGCGACGAGCAGTACTTC. It translates to CASSFDRGSDEQYF.

This chain links TRBV6-6 with TRBJ2-7; the D gene is possibly TRBD1 (5 bases). The CDR3 length is 14 residues. The germline V gene encodes CDR1 MNHNY and CDR2 SVGAGI (reference sequence). V was trimmed by 3 bases and J by 2 bases, leaving 11 bases between them. The CDR3 region has the DNA TGTGCCAGCAGTTATCCGGACAAGCCCTACGAGCAGTACTTC. Translating it yields CASSYPDKPYEQYF.

This chain connects TRBV20-1 to TRBJ1-1; no clear D. Germline V lookup: CDR1 DFQATT, CDR2 SNEGSKA (reference sequence). This CDR3 is built from 11 residues. V lost 7 bases to trimming and J lost 7 bases, with 13 bases between them. The CDR3 coding sequence is TGCAGTGTTAATCCCGGGATTGAAGCTTTCTTT. It translates to CSVNPGIEAFF.

The rearrangement joins TRBV5-4 to TRBJ1-2; the D is unclear. This CDR3 is 14 amino acids long. Trimming pared 4 bases from V and 1 base from J, leaving 11 bases between. Germline V gene lookup returns CDR1 SGHNT and CDR2 YYREEE (reference sequence). The CDR3 spells CASSPSGNNYGYTF. The DNA for the CDR3 is TGTGCCAGCAGCCCCTCGGGGAATAACTATGGCTACACCTTC.